This T cell receptor (beta chain) was sequenced in a study of blood T cell repertoires in COVID-19. Study details: Samples came from the United States, Italy and Spain, spanning acute and convalescent COVID-19.

This table comes from immunoSEQ multiplex PCR, and its TCRdb copy is limited to in-frame clones, with some not included. The sample has 200,000 or so clones; 85% to 90% are singletons. V trimming: 7 bases; J trimming: 4 bases; junction bases outside the gene matches: 3. The CDR3 is made up of 14 amino acids. Germline CDR1 LNHDA, CDR2 SQIVND (reference sequence). This clonotype was obtained from a man aged 50-60 years with acute or convalescent COVID-19. Sequencing was performed on peripheral blood. The V gene is TRBV19, the J gene TRBJ2-2; 10 nucleotides line up with TRBD2. CDR3 sequence: CASIKRGGTGELFF. Written as DNA, the CDR3 is TGTGCCAGTATAAAGCGGGGGGGCACCGGGGAGCTGTTTTTT.